This T cell receptor beta chain was recorded in a study of CD8 T cells in ankylosing spondylitis. Points from the study as a whole: There was a TCR beta motif, made of several highly homologous variants, that appeared characteristic of ankylosing spondylitis blood. Disease-associated clones were CD8+ and fairly uncommon in peripheral blood. Matched synovial fluid from ankylosing spondylitis patients was reported to be enriched for disease-linked clones. Past research had described some motif variants in reactive arthritis synovial fluid and blood.

Unmatched junction bases numbered 7, after V lost 0 bases and J lost 9 bases. The CDR3 has 16 residues. Germline V gene sequence: CDR1 ENHRY, CDR2 SYGVKD. From the 5' RACE reads, TCRdb called clonotypes with MiXCR, one entry per CDR3 protein. This sample carries over 600,000 distinct CDR3 sequences, under 20% of them seen once, and the ten largest clones take around a fifth. In its sample, this clonotype was seen a few times. Its antigen is still unknown. Source material: blood, either unsorted or a sorted T cell fraction (not recorded which). The sequence was obtained from a male donor with ankylosing spondylitis. The chain links TRBV10-3 to TRBJ2-1; 11 bases are shared with TRBD2. CDR3 amino acids: CAISESPGTSGSEQFF. In DNA form, the CDR3 reads TGTGCCATCAGTGAGTCTCCAGGGACTAGCGGTTCTGAGCAGTTCTTC.